The 19 T cell receptor beta chains given below trace back to one sample, sequenced in a study of blood T cell repertoires in COVID-19. Clones were sequenced by immunoSEQ multiplex PCR, and TCRdb holds only the in-frame ones, with some missing. The data contain tens of thousands of clones, roughly 89% of them singletons. Sequencing was performed on peripheral blood. The receptor set was obtained from a man in his 60s with active COVID-19.

The rearrangement links TRBV6-2 or TRBV6-3 to TRBJ2-3, with 7 bases aligning to TRBD2. The CDR3 is 15 residues long. Per the germline V gene, CDR1 is MNHEY and CDR2 is SVGEGT. V lost 2 bases, J lost 1 base, and 3 bases stayed unmatched. DNA of the CDR3: TGTGCCAGCAGTTACCTGGCGGGAGGCACAGATACGCAGTATTTT. Its protein product is CASSYLAGGTDTQYF.

The chain couples TRBV5-1 to TRBJ2-1; 9 positions agree with TRBD1. The germline CDR1 and CDR2 sequences are SGHRS and YFSETQ. The CDR3 extends over 14 amino acids. With V trimmed by 4 bases and J by 10 bases, 9 bases remained unmatched. CDR3 protein: CASSGGTGRSEQFF. The CDR3 DNA sequence: TGCGCCAGCAGCGGCGGGACAGGGAGGAGCGAGCAGTTCTTC.

This chain uses TRBV27 with TRBJ2-1; D perhaps matches TRBD1 (5 bases). This CDR3 is 11 amino acids long. Germline CDR1 MNHEY, CDR2 SMNVEV (reference sequence). V was shortened by 5 bases and J by 10 bases, with 9 bases between the two germline ends. The CDR3 nucleotides are TGTGCCAGCAGTCCCGGACAAGAGCAGTTCTTC. This codes for CASSPGQEQFF.

The V call is TRBV7-2, the J call TRBJ2-2, with 8 nucleotides matching TRBD2. Germline V lookup: CDR1 SGHTA, CDR2 FQGNSA. This CDR3 is 16 amino acids long. V gave up 4 bases and J gave up 1 base; unmatched junction bases: 5. The CDR3 reads CASSSVAGLNTGELFF. CDR3 nucleotides: TGTGCCAGCAGCTCCGTAGCGGGACTGAACACCGGGGAGCTGTTTTTT.

The genes are TRBV6-2 or TRBV6-3 and TRBJ1-1; tentative D call: TRBD1 (6 bases). Germline V gene sequence: CDR1 MNHEY, CDR2 SVGEGT. There are 16 residues in the CDR3. V dropped 5 bases and J dropped 1 base, with 17 bases sitting between them. CDR3 bases: TGTGCCAGCAGTCTCGTAACCGGGACAACGAACACTGAAGCTTTCTTT. This encodes CASSLVTGTTNTEAFF.

J is TRBJ2-7 and V is TRBV2; 7 nucleotides align to TRBD2. The CDR3 has 13 residues. J lost 2 bases, V lost 8 bases, and 6 bases had no gene match. Germline V gives CDR1 SNHLY, CDR2 FYNNEI. The CDR3 spells CASDRDYTYEQYF. As DNA, the CDR3 is TGTGCCAGCGACCGGGACTATACCTACGAGCAGTACTTC.

CDR3 in DNA: TGTGCCAGCTCACCGGACAGTTTAAGCCTCGGTTATTCCCTCCACTTT. It is translated as CASSPDSLSLGYSLHF. The chain employs TRBV18 and TRBJ1-6; weak D call: TRBD1 (6 bases). Germline loops: CDR1 KGHSH, CDR2 LQKENI. The V and J ends lost 3 bases and 14 bases respectively, with 23 bases between them. This CDR3 is 16 amino acids long. Full variable domain (outside the CDR3, taken from reference TRBV18 and TRBJ1-6): NAGVMQNPRHLVRRRGQEARLRCSPMKGHSHVYWYRQLPEEGLKFMVYLQKENIIDESGMPKERFSAEFPKEGPSILRIQQVVRGDSAAYFCASSPDSLSLGYSLHFGNGTRLTVT.

This clone appeared a single time. The chain recombines TRBV15 with TRBJ2-7, with 10 bases lining up with TRBD1. V trimming: 5 bases; J trimming: 3 bases; junction bases outside the gene matches: 4. The germline gives CDR1 LNHNV, CDR2 YYDKDF (reference sequence). The CDR3 covers 14 residues. In DNA form, the CDR3 reads TGTGCCACCAGCTTCGGGACAGGGGTCTACGAGCAGTACTTC. It translates to CATSFGTGVYEQYF.

This chain joins TRBV4-3 and TRBJ2-5; 9 bases are a match to TRBD2. Unmatched junction bases numbered 14, after V lost 3 bases and J lost 3 bases. The CDR3 totals 18 residues. CDR1 is LGHNA, CDR2 YSLEER, per germline. The CDR3 DNA sequence: TGCGCCAGCAGCCAGCACCTGGGGTTATCTAGCGGGAAAGAGACCCAGTACTTC. This sequence encodes CASSQHLGLSSGKETQYF.

The rearrangement links TRBV9 to TRBJ2-3; D is unclear. This CDR3 has 16 amino acids. The germline CDR1 and CDR2 sequences are SGDLS and YYNGEE. V was clipped by 0 bases and J by 0 bases, with 11 bases between them. The DNA of the CDR3 is TGTGCCAGCAGCGTAGTTGCGGAGCCTAGCACAGATACGCAGTATTTT. Encoded protein: CASSVVAEPSTDTQYF. Combining the CDR3 with reference TRBV9 and TRBJ2-3 gives the whole variable domain DSGVTQTPKHLITATGQRVTLRCSPRSGDLSVYWYQQSLDQGLQFLIQYYNGEERAKGNILERFSAQQFPDLHSELNLSSLELGDSALYFCASSVVAEPSTDTQYFGPGTRLTVL.

This chain joins TRBV7-2 and TRBJ2-3; 9 bases agree with TRBD2. Germline trimming cut 1 base from V and 4 bases from J; bases unmatched to any gene: 9. This CDR3 is built from 17 residues. Germline V CDR1 and CDR2: SGHTA, FQGNSA. In DNA, the CDR3 is TGTGCCAGCAGCTTAGGAGGGGGCGGGAGGGCCGCAGATACGCAGTATTTT. It specifies CASSLGGGGRAADTQYF.

V is TRBV6-5 and J is TRBJ1-4, with D perhaps TRBD1 (6 bases). The CDR3 extends over 14 amino acids. With 8 bases removed from V and 6 bases from J, the gap between germline ends came to 16 bases. Per the germline V gene, CDR1 is MNHEY and CDR2 is SVGAGI. In DNA form, the CDR3 reads TGTGCCAGCTCGAGAGGGGGTTTGGATGAAAAACTGTTTTTT. The encoded protein is CASSRGGLDEKLFF.

This chain joins TRBV6-4 and TRBJ2-3; TRBD2 aligns across 9 bases. CDR3 size: 15 residues. Trimming at V came to 3 bases and at J to 6 bases, leaving 7 bases not matched to a gene. The V gene's germline CDR1 is MRHNA and CDR2 SNTAGT. CDR3 DNA: TGTGCCAGCAGTGATCGGGCGGGAGGGCCCGATACGCAGTATTTT. Its translation: CASSDRAGGPDTQYF.

The chain employs TRBV19 and TRBJ2-3; possibly TRBD1 for D (6 bases). The CDR3 has 16 amino acids. Trimming cost V 4 bases and J 5 bases, with 19 bases left between them. The V gene's germline CDR1 is LNHDA and CDR2 SQIVND (reference sequence). The CDR3 nucleotides read TGTGCCAGTAGTACCTCCGGGACACGCCGGGGAGATACGCAGTATTTT. It yields the protein CASSTSGTRRGDTQYF.

This chain connects TRBV7-3 to TRBJ2-1; the match to TRBD1 covers 9 bases. The CDR3 is made up of 16 amino acids. J was trimmed by 7 bases and V by 1 base; bases with no gene match: 8. Germline V gene sequence: CDR1 SGHTA, CDR2 FQGTGA. The chain's CDR3 is CASSLIGSGQGNEQFF. CDR3 DNA sequence: TGTGCCAGCAGCTTAATTGGATCTGGACAGGGGAATGAGCAGTTCTTC.

This chain joins TRBV19 and TRBJ2-1; D may be TRBD1 (6 bases). V lost 5 bases and J lost 4, with 9 bases in between. The germline V gene has CDR1 LNHDA and CDR2 SQIVND (reference sequence). This CDR3 has 13 amino acids. DNA for the CDR3: TGTGCCAGTAGTTGGGGGACATACAATGAGCAGTTCTTC. It specifies CASSWGTYNEQFF.

The chain uses TRBV10-3 and TRBJ2-1; D is undetermined. Per the germline V gene, CDR1 is ENHRY and CDR2 is SYGVKD. Trimming removed 2 bases from V and 8 bases from J, with 7 bases in between. This CDR3 has 12 residues. DNA of the CDR3: TGTGCCATCAGTGAGATACGGGATGAGCAGTTCTTC. It specifies CAISEIRDEQFF.

The chain uses TRBV27 and TRBJ2-1, with TRBD2 identical over 9 bases. V lost 8 bases and J lost 12; bases outside the gene matches: 17. The CDR3 loop spans 15 amino acids. Germline loops: CDR1 MNHEY, CDR2 SMNVEV (reference sequence). CDR3 DNA: TGTGCCAGCGGACCTACGAGCGGGAGGTATGGTGGGCAGTTCTTC. Protein sequence: CASGPTSGRYGGQFF.

The J gene is TRBJ2-1, the V gene TRBV5-1; possibly TRBD1 for D (6 bases). CDR3 length: 16 amino acids. V gave up 0 bases and J gave up 8 bases, with 18 bases separating them. Germline loops: CDR1 SGHRS, CDR2 YFSETQ. The CDR3 coding sequence is TGCGCCAGCAGCTTGGAGATCTCAGGGGTATTCGATGAGCAGTTCTTC. Its protein is CASSLEISGVFDEQFF.